These 13 T cell receptor beta chains were sequenced from one sample in a study of T-cell reconstitution after alpha-beta-depleted transplantation in children. A library of TCRbeta sequences, prepared with unique molecular identifiers, was generated. TCRdb reprocessed the PCR reads via MiXCR and lists one record per CDR3 protein. The table lists some 300,000 distinct CDR3 sequences, around a tenth of them singletons. Material: PBMCs, obtained before TCRalphabeta/CD19-depleted stem cell transplant. The receptor set was obtained from a boy under three years old with acute myeloid leukemia, due to receive a stem cell transplant.

This clonotype appeared many times. The V gene is TRBV7-2, the J gene TRBJ2-6, with no clear D. The CDR3 is 15 amino acids. Looked up from germline, CDR1 is SGHTA and CDR2 is FQGNSA. V lost 1 base, J lost 0 bases, and 4 bases lay in between. The CDR3 sequence is CASSLGHSGANVLTF. CDR3 DNA sequence: TGTGCCAGCAGCTTAGGACACTCTGGGGCCAACGTCCTGACTTTC.

This clonotype was seen ten or more times. Germline and junction disagree at one end, which may indicate a read error. Here the CDR3 reads CSATGGTSSYERYF. The CDR3 DNA reads TGCAGTGCTACTGGGGGGACCTCCTCCTACGAGCGGTACTTC. This chain joins TRBV20-1 and TRBJ2-7; maybe TRBD2 (6 bases). CDR1 and CDR2 from the germline V gene are DFQATT and SNEGSKA (reference sequence). The CDR3 loop spans 14 amino acids.

This clonotype showed up many times. The rearrangement links TRBV11-2 to TRBJ2-7; 11 bases are a match to TRBD1. Germline CDR1 SGHAT, CDR2 FQNNGV. The V and J ends lost 6 bases and 0 bases, in that order; junction bases with no gene match: 4. This CDR3 region has 15 residues. The CDR3 sequence is CASRWDRGVSYEQYF. The DNA of the CDR3 is TGTGCCAGCAGATGGGACAGGGGGGTCTCCTACGAGCAGTACTTC.

This clonotype was seen ten or more times. The genes are TRBV7-3 and TRBJ2-3, with 11 bases matching TRBD2. This CDR3 region has 15 residues. Germline lookup yields CDR1 SGHTA and CDR2 FQGTGA. V lost 6 bases to trimming and J lost 1 base; unmatched junction nucleotides: 3. CDR3 region: CASSTSGGRTDTQYF. CDR3 bases: TGTGCCAGCAGTACTAGCGGGGGCCGCACAGATACGCAGTATTTT.

This clonotype came up a few times. The chain joins TRBV7-9 to TRBJ2-7; D gene unclear. Germline CDR1 reads SEHNR; CDR2 reads FQNEAQ (reference sequence). Trimming removed 3 bases from V and 3 bases from J, with 12 bases in between. The CDR3 runs 14 residues. The chain's CDR3 is CASSLGSQNYEQYF. CDR3 coding DNA: TGTGCCAGCAGCTTGGGCAGTCAAAACTACGAGCAGTACTTC.

The chain has TRBV20-1 and TRBJ2-3; 7 bases match TRBD2. This CDR3 is built from 17 residues. V trimming: 0 bases; J trimming: 5 bases; junction bases outside the gene matches: 14. The germline CDR1 and CDR2 sequences are DFQATT and SNEGSKA (reference sequence). This chain's CDR3 is CSARDALGAGLRDTQYF. The CDR3 DNA reads TGCAGTGCTAGAGATGCCCTTGGAGCGGGGCTTAGAGATACGCAGTATTTT.

This clonotype was found many times. The chain joins TRBV7-2 to TRBJ1-5, with unresolved D. The germline V and J ends were trimmed by 1 base and 6 bases, with 10 bases remaining between them. CDR1 SGHTA and CDR2 FQGNSA come from the germline V gene. The CDR3 is made up of 14 amino acids. This CDR3 is CASSLGERVQPQHF. CDR3 nucleotide sequence: TGTGCCAGCAGCTTAGGGGAGAGGGTTCAGCCCCAGCATTTT.

As concerns this clonotype: A single base separates this from a much larger clone, so it may be a read error. The chain recombines TRBV11-2 with TRBJ2-7; TRBD2 matches 7 bases. Germline V gene lookup returns CDR1 SGHAT and CDR2 FQNNGV. CDR3 size: 15 residues. Here the CDR3 reads CASSPPGGPSYEQNF. The CDR3, as DNA: TGTGCCAGCAGCCCGCCGGGAGGTCCTTCCTACGAGCAGAACTTC.

The chain links TRBV29-1 to TRBJ1-5; TRBD1 might be the D (5 bases). The germline V and J ends were trimmed by 3 bases and 3 bases, with 9 bases remaining between them. Germline V lookup: CDR1 SQVTM, CDR2 ANQGSEA. The length of the CDR3 is 13 residues. CDR3 protein: CSVEQGVNQPQHF. DNA for the CDR3: TGCAGCGTTGAGCAGGGCGTCAATCAGCCCCAGCATTTT.

This clonotype has at least ten counts. The rearrangement joins TRBV20-1 to TRBJ2-1; the match to TRBD2 covers 10 bases. The germline CDR1 and CDR2 sequences are DFQATT and SNEGSKA (reference sequence). The CDR3 is 15 amino acids. J was trimmed by 5 bases and V by 6 bases; bases with no gene match: 10. The CDR3, as DNA: TGCAGTGCCCCTTTTAGCGGGAGGAAGGACAATGAGCAGTTCTTC. It yields the protein CSAPFSGRKDNEQFF.

Turning to this clonotype: One base away lies a much larger clone, so this may be a sequencing read error. This chain joins TRBV20-1 and TRBJ2-7; 10 bases align to TRBD2. Germline assignment: CDR1 DFQATT and CDR2 SNEGSKA (reference sequence). CDR3 length equals 17 residues. In DNA form, the CDR3 reads TGCAGTGCTAGAGATCCCCTAGCGGGGGTTCTTTCCTACGAGCATTACTTC. Translation gives CSARDPLAGVLSYEHYF.

This clonotype was observed a few times. The chain employs TRBV29-1 and TRBJ1-5; possibly TRBD1 for D (6 bases). CDR1 and CDR2 (germline): SQVTM, ANQGSEA. V was shortened by 4 bases and J by 0 bases, with 10 bases between the two germline ends. The CDR3 contains 14 residues. CDR3 sequence (DNA): TGCAGCGTTGTTCTACAGGGTAGCAATCAGCCCCAGCATTTT. This codes for CSVVLQGSNQPQHF.

This clonotype was seen many times. The chain links TRBV12-3 or TRBV12-4 to TRBJ2-7, with 8 bases matching TRBD1. With 2 bases clipped from V and 0 bases from J, the junction kept 3 bases outside the gene matches. CDR3 length: 15 residues. The CDR3 sequence is CASSLRQGSSYEQYF. The CDR3 coding sequence is TGTGCCAGCAGTTTAAGACAGGGGAGCTCCTACGAGCAGTACTTC.